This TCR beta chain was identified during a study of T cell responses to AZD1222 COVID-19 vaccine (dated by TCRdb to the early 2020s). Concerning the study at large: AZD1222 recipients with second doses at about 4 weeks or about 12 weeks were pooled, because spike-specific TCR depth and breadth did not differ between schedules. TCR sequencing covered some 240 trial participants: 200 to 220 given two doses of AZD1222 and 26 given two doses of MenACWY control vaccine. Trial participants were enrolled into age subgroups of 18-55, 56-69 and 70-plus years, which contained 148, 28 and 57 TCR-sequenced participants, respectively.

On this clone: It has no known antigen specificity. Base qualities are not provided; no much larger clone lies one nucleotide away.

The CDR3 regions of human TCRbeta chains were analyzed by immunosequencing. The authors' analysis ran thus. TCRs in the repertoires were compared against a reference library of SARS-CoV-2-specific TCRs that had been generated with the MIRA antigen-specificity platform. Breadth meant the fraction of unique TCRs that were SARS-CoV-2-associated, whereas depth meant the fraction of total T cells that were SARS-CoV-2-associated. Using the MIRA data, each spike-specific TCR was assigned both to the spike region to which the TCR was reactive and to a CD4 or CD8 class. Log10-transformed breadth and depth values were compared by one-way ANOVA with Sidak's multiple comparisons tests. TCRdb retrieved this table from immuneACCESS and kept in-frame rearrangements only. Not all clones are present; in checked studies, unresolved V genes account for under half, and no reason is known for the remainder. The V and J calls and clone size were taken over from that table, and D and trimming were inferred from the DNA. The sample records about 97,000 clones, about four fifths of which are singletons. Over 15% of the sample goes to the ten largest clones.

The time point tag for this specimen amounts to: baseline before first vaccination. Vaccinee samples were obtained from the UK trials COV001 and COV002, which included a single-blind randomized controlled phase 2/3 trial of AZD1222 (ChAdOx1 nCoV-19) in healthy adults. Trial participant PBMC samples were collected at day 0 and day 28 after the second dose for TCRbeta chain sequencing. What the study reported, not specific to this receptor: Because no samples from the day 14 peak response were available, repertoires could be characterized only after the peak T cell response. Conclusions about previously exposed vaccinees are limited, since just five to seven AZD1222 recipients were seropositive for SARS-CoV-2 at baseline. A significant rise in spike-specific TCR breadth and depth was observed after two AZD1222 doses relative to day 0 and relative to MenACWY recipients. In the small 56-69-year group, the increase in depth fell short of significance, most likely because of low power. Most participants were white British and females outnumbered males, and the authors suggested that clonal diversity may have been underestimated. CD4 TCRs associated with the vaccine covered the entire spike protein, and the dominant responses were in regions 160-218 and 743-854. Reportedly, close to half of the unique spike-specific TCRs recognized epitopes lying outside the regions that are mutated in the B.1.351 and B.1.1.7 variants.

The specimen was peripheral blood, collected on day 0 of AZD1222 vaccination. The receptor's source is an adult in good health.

The DNA is as follows: TGTGCCAGCAGCCAAGATTGGACTAGCGGGGGGGCTTATTTGGAGACCCAGTACTTC. It encodes CASSQDWTSGGAYLETQYF. The rearranged segments are TRBV3-1 (or the pseudogene TRBV3-2) and TRBJ2-5, and 15 junctional nucleotides match TRBD2. The germline V gene (reference sequence) provides CDR1 LGHDT and CDR2 YNNKEL. The CDR3, from cysteine to phenylalanine, totals 19 residues. The only DNA kept is the CDR3, 57 bases in frame from the first base. Unmatched junction bases come to 10, with V trimmed by 0 bases and J by 5 bases.